Reported below is one T cell receptor beta chain. The antigen is unknown. The method was immunoSEQ multiplex PCR; TCRdb's version includes in-frame clones alone and lacks a portion of them. This table has 150,000 or so clones, around 91% appearing once. This entry comes from a study of T cell responses to AZD1222 COVID-19 vaccine. Whole-study results and caveats: Repertoire sampling happened only post peak T cell response.

This CDR3 is 13 amino acids long. CDR1 and CDR2 (germline): LNHDA, SQIVND (reference sequence). V lost 6 bases to trimming and J lost 4 bases, with 7 bases between them. This sample comprised peripheral blood, obtained 28 days after the second AZD1222 dose. The clonotype originates from an adult who received the AZD1222 COVID-19 vaccine. The chain carries TRBV19 and TRBJ1-6, with no clear D. The CDR3 is CASRGLYNSPLHF. The DNA of the CDR3 is TGTGCCAGTAGGGGCCTTTATAATTCACCCCTCCACTTT.